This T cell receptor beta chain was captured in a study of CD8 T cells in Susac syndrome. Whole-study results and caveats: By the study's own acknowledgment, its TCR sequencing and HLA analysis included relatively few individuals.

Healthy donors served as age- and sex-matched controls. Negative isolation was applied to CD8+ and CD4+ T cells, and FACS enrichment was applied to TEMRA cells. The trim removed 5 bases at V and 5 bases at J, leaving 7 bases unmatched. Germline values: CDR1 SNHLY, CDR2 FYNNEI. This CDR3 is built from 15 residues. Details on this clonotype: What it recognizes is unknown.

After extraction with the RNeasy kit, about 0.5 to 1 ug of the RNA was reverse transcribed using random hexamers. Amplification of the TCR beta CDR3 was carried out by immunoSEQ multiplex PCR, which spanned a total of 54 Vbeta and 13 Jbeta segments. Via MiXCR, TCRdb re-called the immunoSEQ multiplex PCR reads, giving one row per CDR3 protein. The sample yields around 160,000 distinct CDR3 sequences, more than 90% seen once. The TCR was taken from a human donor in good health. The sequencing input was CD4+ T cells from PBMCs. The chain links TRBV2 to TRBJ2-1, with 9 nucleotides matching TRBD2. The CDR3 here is CASSPRGGGDNEQFF. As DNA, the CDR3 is TGTGCCAGCAGTCCCCGTGGCGGGGGGGACAATGAGCAGTTCTTC. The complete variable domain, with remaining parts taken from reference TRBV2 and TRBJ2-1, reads EPEVTQTPSHQVTQMGQEVILRCVPISNHLYFYWYRQILGQKVEFLVSFYNNEISEKSEIFDDQFSVERPDGSNFTLKIRSTKLEDSAMYFCASSPRGGGDNEQFFGPGTRLTVL.